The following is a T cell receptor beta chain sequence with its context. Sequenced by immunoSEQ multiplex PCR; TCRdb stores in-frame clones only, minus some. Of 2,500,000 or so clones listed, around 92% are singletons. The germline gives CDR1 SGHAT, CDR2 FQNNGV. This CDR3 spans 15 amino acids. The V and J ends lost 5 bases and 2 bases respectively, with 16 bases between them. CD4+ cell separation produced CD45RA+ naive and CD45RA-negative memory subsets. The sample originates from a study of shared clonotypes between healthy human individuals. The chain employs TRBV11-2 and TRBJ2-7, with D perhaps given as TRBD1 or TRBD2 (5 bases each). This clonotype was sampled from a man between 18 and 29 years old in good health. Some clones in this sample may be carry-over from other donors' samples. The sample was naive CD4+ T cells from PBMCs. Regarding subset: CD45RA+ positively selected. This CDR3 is CASSPFGGVAYEQYF. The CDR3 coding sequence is TGTGCCAGCAGCCCTTTTGGGGGAGTCGCCTACGAGCAGTACTTC.